This passage covers 5 T cell receptor beta chains from one sample sequenced in a study of beta chain features in type 1 diabetes. Expressed TCRB transcripts got sequenced, as all isolated RNA was reverse transcribed. TCRdb keeps only in-frame clones here, not all; method: immunoSEQ multiplex PCR. The table has roughly 120,000 clones, roughly 43% seen once; the top ten hold roughly 0.07%. Sequenced material: stem cell memory CD4+ T cells from blood. These receptor sequences come from a woman aged 18-30 years in good health.

V gene TRBV4-2 combines with J gene TRBJ2-7, with 12 bases aligning to TRBD2. The CDR3 spans 17 residues. CDR1 is LGHNA and CDR2 is YNFKEQ in the germline V gene. V shed 8 bases, J shed 2 bases, and the junction held 13 bases outside the gene matches. The DNA of the CDR3 is TGTGCCAGCGGACCAGTTCTAGCGGGAGGGGGCACCTACGAGCAGTACTTC. Translation gives CASGPVLAGGGTYEQYF.

This clone was counted only a few times. The chain recombines TRBV6-5 with TRBJ2-7, with 9 positions matching TRBD1. V lost 6 bases to trimming and J lost 3 bases; unmatched junction nucleotides: 0. The CDR3 contains 12 residues. Germline loops: CDR1 MNHEY, CDR2 SVGAGI. CDR3 loop: CASRTGGYEQYF. CDR3 coding DNA: TGTGCCAGCAGGACAGGGGGCTACGAGCAGTACTTC.

V is TRBV30 and J is TRBJ1-5, with a possible D match to TRBD1 (5 bases). V lost 0 bases, J lost 0 bases, and 9 bases lay in between. The CDR3 is made up of 15 amino acids. Germline V CDR1 and CDR2: GTSNPN, SVGIG (reference sequence). CDR3 loop: CAWSVGGTSNQPQHF. The CDR3 DNA is TGTGCCTGGAGTGTGGGCGGGACTAGCAATCAGCCCCAGCATTTT. Supplemented by reference TRBV30 and TRBJ1-5, the full variable domain reads SQTIHQWPATLVQPVGSPLSLECTVEGTSNPNLYWYRQAAGRGLQLLFYSVGIGQISSEVPQNLSASRPQDRQFILSSKKLLLSDSGFYLCAWSVGGTSNQPQHFGDGTRLSIL.

The chain joins TRBV5-1 to TRBJ2-7, with a possible D match to TRBD1 (5 bases). Germline lookup yields CDR1 SGHRS and CDR2 YFSETQ. The length of the CDR3 is 14 residues. Trimming removed 2 bases at V and 9 bases at J, with 18 bases between. The CDR3 sequence is CASSLTTDVRAQYF. DNA of the CDR3: TGCGCCAGCAGCTTAACGACAGATGTACGAGCGCAGTACTTC.

This clone was recorded once. The chain carries TRBV7-3 and TRBJ2-5, with TRBD2 identical over 8 bases. Germline V gene sequence: CDR1 SGHTA, CDR2 FQGTGA. CDR3 length equals 15 residues. Losses at the gene ends were 1 base for V and 11 bases for J; bases not matched to a gene: 12. The CDR3 loop is CASSLSPAGELEQYF. The CDR3 DNA sequence: TGTGCCAGCAGCTTAAGCCCAGCGGGAGAATTGGAGCAGTACTTC.